This TCR beta chain was profiled in a study of T cells in Graves' hyperthyroidism and ophthalmopathy. Study-wide points: In blood, most of the thyroid clonotypes expanded above 0.001 were also present.

Amplification of TCR beta CDR3 regions was performed using RNA transcripts as template. The TCR CDR3 first-round RT-PCR relied on the HTBI primer set. TCRdb used MiXCR to reprocess the multiplex PCR reads, holding one entry per CDR3 protein. The table shows more than 500,000 distinct CDR3 sequences, with about 17% occurring only once. There are many counts of this clonotype. Its antigen is unidentified. The sample was blood. The sequence was obtained from a young woman with Graves' hyperthyroidism.

The CDR3 is CSASDGVAGYEQYF. The CDR3 DNA is TGCAGTGCTAGCGACGGGGTGGCTGGCTACGAGCAGTACTTC. The J gene is TRBJ2-7, the V gene TRBV20-1, with TRBD2 as a possible D gene (5 bases). The V gene lost 3 bases and the J gene lost 3 bases, with 15 bases spanning the gap. The length of the CDR3 is 14 residues. Germline CDR1 reads DFQATT; CDR2 reads SNEGSKA (reference sequence).